This T cell receptor beta chain was sequenced in a study of OX40 agonist ivuxolimab in advanced cancers. V lost 7 bases, J lost 1 base, and 9 bases lay in between. The CDR3 sequence is 13 residues long. Germline V gives CDR1 LNHDA, CDR2 SQIVND (reference sequence). TCRdb's copy holds only in-frame clones and misses some; the assay was immunoSEQ multiplex PCR. The data hold some 57,000 clones, with 65% to 85% observed a single time. Study findings and constraints: Clonal expansion was among the lowest in partial responders at 0.1-3.0 mg/kg, especially CD8+. CD4+ and CD8+ blood T cells expanded clonally by week 6 at 0.1 to 3.0 mg/kg.

Remarks on this clone: Its target is not known.

The J gene is TRBJ2-3, the V gene TRBV19; D may match TRBD1 or TRBD2 (5 bases each). The sequence was obtained from an adult with an advanced solid tumor such as melanoma, head and neck, liver or kidney cancer. The sequencing used CD4+ or CD8+ T cells sorted from blood, collected in a trial of the OX40 agonist ivuxolimab. This CDR3 is CASNRGGTDTQYF. As DNA, the CDR3 is TGTGCCAGTAATAGAGGGGGCACAGATACGCAGTATTTT. Full variable domain (outside the CDR3, taken from reference TRBV19 and TRBJ2-3): DGGITQSPKYLFRKEGQNVTLSCEQNLNHDAMYWYRQDPGQGLRLIYYSQIVNDFQKGDIAEGYSVSREKKESFPLTVTSAQKNPTAFYLCASNRGGTDTQYFGPGTRLTVL.